Here is one T cell receptor beta chain with its context. V lost 1 base and J 6 bases, leaving 16 bases between the germline ends. The CDR3 is 16 residues long. Germline V gene sequence: CDR1 LNHDA, CDR2 SQIVND (reference sequence). This sample was taken from a study of blood T cell repertoires in COVID-19. Study-level information: Sources were T cells, B-cell-depleted T cells, or PBMCs; the material itself was cDNA or gDNA.

The repertoire was sequenced with immunoSEQ multiplex PCR; TCRdb's copy has only in-frame clones and lacks some. The profile shows some 300,000 clones, roughly 89% of them singletons. Specimen: peripheral blood. The J gene is TRBJ2-4, the V gene TRBV19; D unclear. The sequence was collected from a woman between 35 and 50 years old with COVID-19, enrolled during active disease. CDR3 sequence: CASSIGWARFGNIQYF. The CDR3 nucleotides read TGTGCCAGTAGTATAGGTTGGGCCCGTTTCGGAAACATTCAGTACTTC. The variable domain in full, with the rest retrieved from reference TRBV19 and TRBJ2-4, is DGGITQSPKYLFRKEGQNVTLSCEQNLNHDAMYWYRQDPGQGLRLIYYSQIVNDFQKGDIAEGYSVSREKKESFPLTVTSAQKNPTAFYLCASSIGWARFGNIQYFGAGTRLSVL.